Below, one TCR beta chain is given with its context. This sample was taken from a study of blood T cell repertoires in COVID-19. Overall study context: Sample material is recorded as cDNA or gDNA derived from T cells, B-cell-depleted T cells, or PBMCs.

Germline V CDR1 and CDR2: MDHEN, SYDVKM. V was pared by 4 bases and J by 6 bases, with 15 bases between. CDR3 length equals 14 residues. TCRdb's table, derived via immunoSEQ multiplex PCR, lists solely in-frame clones and lacks some. The sample has 100,000 to 150,000 clones; approximately 89% are singletons. Sequencing used peripheral blood. This chain uses TRBV28 with TRBJ1-1, with D tentatively TRBD1 (6 bases). This TCR derives from a woman aged 60 to 75 with acute or convalescent COVID-19. CDR3 nucleotides: TGTGCCAGCAGTTCCCCCCCCAGGGGATCTGAAGCTTTCTTT. Amino acid sequence: CASSSPPRGSEAFF.